These T cell receptor beta chains were read from a single sample in a study of graft-versus-host responses after intestinal transplantation. Assay used: immunoSEQ multiplex PCR; TCRdb lists only in-frame clones, some missing. The sample yields about 69,000 clones, roughly 92% seen once. The sequences come from bone marrow, collected roughly 780 days after intestinal transplantation. These receptors came from a human patient who received an intestinal transplant, so some T cells may come from the graft donor. The CDR3 runs from the conserved cysteine through the conserved F or W. The D gene is left open where the match is weak. A row's size may be missing; if present it is once, few, many or a size class.

v_gene	abundance	d_gene	j_gene	CDR3nt	CDR3aa
TRBV4-1	-	-	TRBJ1-3	TGCGCCAGCAGCCAAGAAGACAGAGGAAACACCATATATTTT	CASSQEDRGNTIYF
TRBV7-2	-	-	TRBJ2-5	TGTGCCAGCAGCGTGTACCAAGAGACCCAGTACTTC	CASSVYQETQYF
TRBV6-6	-	-	TRBJ1-3	TGTGCCAGCAGTTACGACGGGAGCTCTGGAAACACCATATATTTT	CASSYDGSSGNTIYF
TRBV29-1	-	TRBD1	TRBJ2-5	TGCAGCGTCAGGACAGGGGAGGGAGAGACCCAGTACTTC	CSVRTGEGETQYF
TRBV6-1	-	-	TRBJ1-3	TGTGCCAGCAGAAGGGGGAGCTCTGGAAACACCATATATTTT	CASRRGSSGNTIYF
TRBV28	-	TRBD2	TRBJ2-1	TGTGCCAGCGGCCAACTAGCGGGTGTAAACAATGAGCAGTTCTTC	CASGQLAGVNNEQFF
TRBV11-1	few	-	TRBJ1-6	TGTGCCAGCAGCTTAGGAGGTTCACCCCTCCACTTT	CASSLGGSPLHF
TRBV18	-	TRBD1	TRBJ2-5	TGTGCCAGCTCACCTCCGGAAAACAGGGGTGAGACCCAGTACTTC	CASSPPENRGETQYF
TRBV7-9	once	-	TRBJ2-3	TGTGCCAGCGGACACGGGCAGGGAGAGGATACGCAGTATTTT	CASGHGQGEDTQYF
TRBV27	-	TRBD1	TRBJ1-2	TGTGCCAGCAGTGAATTCCCCCGGGACAGGCGTCTGGGCTACACCTTC	CASSEFPRDRRLGYTF
TRBV10-3	-	TRBD1	TRBJ1-2	TGTGCCATCAGTGAGAGGGGACAGGGGACTGGCTACACCTTC	CAISERGQGTGYTF
TRBV5-4	once	-	TRBJ2-1	TGTGCCAGCAGCTTGGAAGATGGACGGAAGTTCTTC	CASSLEDGRKFF
TRBV27	-	TRBD2	TRBJ2-2	TGTGCCAGCAGTTTAATGGGGGAGGGCAACTTCGGGGAGCTGTTTTTT	CASSLMGEGNFGELFF
TRBV4-1	-	-	TRBJ2-2	TGCGCCAGCAGCCAAGGCACAGGGTTGAAGGAGGACACCGGGGAGCTGTTTTTT	CASSQGTGLKEDTGELFF
TRBV11-2	-	-	TRBJ1-1	TGTGCCAGCAGCTTAACGGGCTTGAACACTGAAGCTTTCTTT	CASSLTGLNTEAFF
TRBV6-5	-	-	TRBJ2-7	TGTGCCAGCAGTTACGTGGGTCTATTCCACGAGCAGTACTTC	CASSYVGLFHEQYF
TRBV7-9	-	-	TRBJ2-5	TGTGCCAGCAGCTTAGATGTGGGGGGCGCCGGGGAGACCCAGTACTTC	CASSLDVGGAGETQYF
TRBV15	-	-	TRBJ1-1	TGTGCCACCAGCCCCCCCGGTGGGGGGTTGAACACTGAAGCTTTCTTT	CATSPPGGGLNTEAFF
TRBV9	-	-	TRBJ1-2	TGTGCCAGCAGCCCAGAACAGGGTCTCTATGGCTACACCTTC	CASSPEQGLYGYTF
TRBV5-1	-	-	TRBJ2-3	TGCGCCAGCAGCCCTCAGGGTACAGATACGCAGTATTTT	CASSPQGTDTQYF
TRBV14	-	-	TRBJ1-2	TGTGCCAGCAGCTCCCGGACAGTCTATGGCTACACCTTC	CASSSRTVYGYTF
TRBV4-1	-	-	TRBJ2-1	TGCGCCAGCAGCCAAGACTACAATGAGCAGTTCTTC	CASSQDYNEQFF
TRBV5-1	-	-	TRBJ1-4	TGCGCCAGCTCGACGGGACGTGCAACTAATGAAAAACTGTTTTTT	CASSTGRATNEKLFF
TRBV19	-	TRBD1	TRBJ2-4	TGTGCCAGTAGTGCGCGGGACAGGGCTTATGGAGCCTTAGCCAAAAACATTCAGTACTTC	CASSARDRAYGALAKNIQYF